Included here is one T cell receptor beta chain sequence, with context. Profiling relied on immunoSEQ multiplex PCR, and the TCRdb table lists in-frame clones only, not all of them. The table has about 170,000 clones, 85% to 95% seen once; the top ten hold approximately 4%. The V gene lost 1 base and the J gene lost 7 bases, with 20 bases spanning the gap. Germline-derived CDR1 and CDR2 are LGHNA and YSLEER. The CDR3 sequence is 17 residues long. The entry originates in a study of control samples from healthy donors and cancer patients. J is TRBJ2-1 and V is TRBV4-3; TRBD1 might be the D (6 bases). Sequencing was performed on blood. The TCR was taken from a woman aged 60 to 75 in good health. The CDR3 spells CASSQAPLTGFGNEQFF. Written as DNA, the CDR3 is TGCGCCAGCAGCCAAGCACCGCTAACAGGGTTCGGGAATGAGCAGTTCTTC.